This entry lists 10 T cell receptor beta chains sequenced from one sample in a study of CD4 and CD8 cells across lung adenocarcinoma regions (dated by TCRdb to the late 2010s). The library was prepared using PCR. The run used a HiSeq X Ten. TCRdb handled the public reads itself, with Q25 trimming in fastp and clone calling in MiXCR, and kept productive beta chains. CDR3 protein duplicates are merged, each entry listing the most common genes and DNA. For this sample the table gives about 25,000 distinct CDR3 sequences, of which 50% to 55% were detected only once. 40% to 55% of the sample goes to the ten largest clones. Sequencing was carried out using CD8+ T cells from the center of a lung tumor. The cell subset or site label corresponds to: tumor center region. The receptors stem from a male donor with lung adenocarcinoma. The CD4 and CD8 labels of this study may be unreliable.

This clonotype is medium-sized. The CDR3 DNA is TGTGCCAGCAGTGAAAGCGGGGCCTGGGTGGACGAGCAGTACTTC. It encodes CASSESGAWVDEQYF. The chain employs TRBV25-1 and TRBJ2-1; 7 bases fit TRBD2. The J call may be faulty, since TRBJ2-7 better matches the DNA end. Looked up from germline, CDR1 is MGHDK and CDR2 is SYGVNS. The length of the CDR3 is 15 residues.

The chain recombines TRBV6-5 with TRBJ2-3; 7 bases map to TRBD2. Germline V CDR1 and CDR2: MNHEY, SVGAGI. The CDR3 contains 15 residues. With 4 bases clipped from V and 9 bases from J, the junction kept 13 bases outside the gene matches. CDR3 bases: TGTGCCAGCAGTTTCGGACTAGTGATTACCGAGACGCAGTATTTT. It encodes CASSFGLVITETQYF.

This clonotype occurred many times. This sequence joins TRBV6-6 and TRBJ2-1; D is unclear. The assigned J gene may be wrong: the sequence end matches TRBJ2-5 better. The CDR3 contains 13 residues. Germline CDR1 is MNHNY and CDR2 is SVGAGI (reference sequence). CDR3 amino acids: CASSYRAETTQYF. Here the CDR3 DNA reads TGTGCCAGCAGTTACAGGGCCGAGACGACCCAGTACTTC.

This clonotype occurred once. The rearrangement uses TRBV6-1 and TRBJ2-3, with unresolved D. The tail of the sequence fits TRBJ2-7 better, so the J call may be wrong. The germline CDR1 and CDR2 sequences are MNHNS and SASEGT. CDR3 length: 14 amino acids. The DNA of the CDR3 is TGTGCCAGCAGTCGGAGCCCTATCACAGATACGCAGTACTTC. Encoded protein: CASSRSPITDTQYF.

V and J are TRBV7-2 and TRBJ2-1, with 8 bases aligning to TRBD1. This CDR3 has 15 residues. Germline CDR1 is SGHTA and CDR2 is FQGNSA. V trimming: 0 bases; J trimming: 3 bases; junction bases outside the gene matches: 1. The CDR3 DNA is TGTGCCAGCAGCTTAGCACAGGGGGGCTACAATGAGCAGTTCTTC. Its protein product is CASSLAQGGYNEQFF. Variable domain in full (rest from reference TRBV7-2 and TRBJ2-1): GAGVSQSPSNKVTEKGKDVELRCDPISGHTALYWYRQSLGQGLEFLIYFQGNSAPDKSGLPSDRFSAERTGGSVSTLTIQRTQQEDSAVYLCASSLAQGGYNEQFFGPGTRLTVL.

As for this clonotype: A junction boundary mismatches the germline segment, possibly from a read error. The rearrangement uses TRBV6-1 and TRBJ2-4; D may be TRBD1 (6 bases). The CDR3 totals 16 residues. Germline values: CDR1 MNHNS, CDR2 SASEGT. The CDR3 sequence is CASSESGLGARDIQYF. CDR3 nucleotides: TGTGCCAGCAGTGAATCGGGGCTGGGGGCTAGGGACATTCAGTACTTT.

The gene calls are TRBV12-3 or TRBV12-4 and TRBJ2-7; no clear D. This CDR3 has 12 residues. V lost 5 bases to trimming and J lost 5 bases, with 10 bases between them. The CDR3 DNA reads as TGTGCCAGCAGTCCCGCTCTGGACGAGCAGTACTTC. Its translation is CASSPALDEQYF.

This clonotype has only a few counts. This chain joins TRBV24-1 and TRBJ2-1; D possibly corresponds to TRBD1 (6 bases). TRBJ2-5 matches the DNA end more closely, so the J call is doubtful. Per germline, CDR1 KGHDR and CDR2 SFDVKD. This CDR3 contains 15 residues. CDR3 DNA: TGTGCCACCAGTGACCCAGGACAGCAAAGGGAGACCCAGTACTTC. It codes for CATSDPGQQRETQYF.

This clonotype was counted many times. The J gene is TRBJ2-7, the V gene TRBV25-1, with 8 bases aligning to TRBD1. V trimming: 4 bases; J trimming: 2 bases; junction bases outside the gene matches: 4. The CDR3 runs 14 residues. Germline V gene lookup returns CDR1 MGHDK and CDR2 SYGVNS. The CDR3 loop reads CASSGSRGPYEQYF. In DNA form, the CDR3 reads TGTGCCAGCAGTGGCAGCAGGGGGCCCTACGAGCAGTACTTC.

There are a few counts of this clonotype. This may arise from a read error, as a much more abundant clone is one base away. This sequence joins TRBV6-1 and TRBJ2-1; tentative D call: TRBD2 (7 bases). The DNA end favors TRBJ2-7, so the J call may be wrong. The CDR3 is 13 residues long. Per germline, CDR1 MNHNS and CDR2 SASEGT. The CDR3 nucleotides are TGTGCCAGCAACCTAGGGGGGGGCTACGAGCAGTACTTC. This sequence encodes CASNLGGGYEQYF.